A single sample gave rise to the 23 T cell receptor beta chains below, sequenced in a study of blood T cell repertoires in COVID-19. This table comes from immunoSEQ multiplex PCR, and its TCRdb copy is limited to in-frame clones, with some not included. The sample carries some 200,000 clones, roughly 82% recorded once. The source material was PBMCs or T cells enriched from blood (not recorded which). The receptor source for this set is a woman in her sixties or seventies with acute COVID-19.

The chain uses TRBV7-8 and TRBJ1-5; D is perhaps TRBD1 (6 bases). Trimming removed 2 bases from V and 4 bases from J, with 15 bases in between. CDR1 is SGHVS, CDR2 FQNEAQ, per germline. The CDR3 runs to 16 residues. The chain's CDR3 is CASSLPPAGVNQPQHF. The CDR3 DNA reads as TGTGCCAGCAGCTTACCTCCGGCAGGGGTAAATCAGCCCCAGCATTTT. Drawing the rest from reference TRBV7-8 and TRBJ1-5, the complete variable domain is GAGVSQSPRYKVAKRGQDVALRCDPISGHVSLFWYQQALGQGPEFLTYFQNEAQLDKSGLPSDRFFAERPEGSVSTLKIQRTQQEDSAVYLCASSLPPAGVNQPQHFGDGTRLSIL.

The J gene is TRBJ1-5, the V gene TRBV28, with 10 bases aligning to TRBD1. The CDR3 is 18 residues long. Germline assignment: CDR1 MDHEN and CDR2 SYDVKM. The ends lost 5 bases at V and 5 bases at J; junction bases unmatched: 15. CDR3 loop: CASSRPGTGAGWDQPQHF. Written as DNA, the CDR3 is TGTGCCAGCAGTAGGCCCGGGACAGGGGCGGGGTGGGATCAGCCCCAGCATTTT.

J is TRBJ2-5 and V is TRBV5-1, with D possibly being TRBD2 (6 bases). The CDR3 is 13 amino acids. Trimming removed 0 bases at V and 5 bases at J, with 8 bases between. Germline values: CDR1 SGHRS, CDR2 YFSETQ. The CDR3 coding sequence is TGCGCCAGCAGCTTGGGGGGAGGCGAGACCCAGTACTTC. Residues: CASSLGGGETQYF.

The chain carries TRBV7-2 and TRBJ2-5, with TRBD1 matching 8 bases. The CDR3 is made up of 14 amino acids. CDR1 is SGHTA, CDR2 FQGNSA, per germline. V shed 4 bases and J 1 base; nucleotides not matched to a gene: 2. Written as DNA, the CDR3 is TGTGCCAGCAGCTCAACAGGGGGCCAAGAGACCCAGTACTTC. It encodes CASSSTGGQETQYF.

This sequence joins TRBV19 and TRBJ2-5; D is perhaps TRBD1 (6 bases). CDR3 size: 14 residues. With 7 bases removed from V and 10 bases from J, the gap between germline ends came to 22 bases. Germline-derived CDR1 and CDR2 are LNHDA and SQIVND (reference sequence). The CDR3 DNA reads TGTGCCAGTAAGCCCACCCTCTCAGGGGTAGTCCAGTACTTC. This translates into CASKPTLSGVVQYF.

This chain links TRBV6-2 or TRBV6-3 with TRBJ1-3; D unclear. The V and J ends lost 3 bases and 0 bases respectively, with 12 bases between them. The CDR3 extends over 16 amino acids. The germline CDR1 and CDR2 sequences are MNHEY and SVGEGT. CDR3 DNA: TGTGCCAGCAGTTATTCCGGAGGTCGCTCTGGAAACACCATATATTTT. Amino acids: CASSYSGGRSGNTIYF.

This sequence joins TRBV27 and TRBJ2-3; D may be TRBD2 (6 bases). V lost 3 bases, J lost 2 bases, and 12 bases lay in between. The CDR3 loop spans 15 amino acids. The germline V gene encodes CDR1 MNHEY and CDR2 SMNVEV (reference sequence). The CDR3 here is CASSFGGRVTDTQYF. CDR3 bases: TGTGCCAGCAGTTTTGGGGGGAGAGTCACAGATACGCAGTATTTT.

This clone has more than one count but fewer than ten. CDR3 sequence reads: CATSDQRVGNTGELFF. CDR3 coding DNA: TGTGCCACCAGTGATCAAAGAGTTGGGAACACCGGGGAGCTGTTTTTT. This chain links TRBV24-1 with TRBJ2-2, with D uncertain. The germline V gene has CDR1 KGHDR and CDR2 SFDVKD. Trimming cost V 3 bases and J 1 base, with 11 bases left between them. This CDR3 has 16 residues.

This clone appeared a few times. This chain connects TRBV4-3 to TRBJ2-1, with 9 positions matching TRBD2. V was clipped by 1 base and J by 2 bases; unmatched bases: 3. The CDR3 has 16 amino acids. The V gene's germline CDR1 is LGHNA and CDR2 YSLEER. This CDR3 reads CASSQGQRGAYNEQFF. The CDR3 DNA reads as TGCGCCAGCAGCCAAGGCCAGCGGGGGGCCTACAATGAGCAGTTCTTC.

The V and J genes are TRBV5-1 and TRBJ2-3; TRBD2 matches 9 bases. J was trimmed by 3 bases and V by 4 bases; bases with no gene match: 6. This CDR3 is built from 15 residues. Germline lookup yields CDR1 SGHRS and CDR2 YFSETQ. CDR3 sequence reads: CASSLTSGTTDTQYF. CDR3 in DNA: TGCGCCAGCAGCCTGACTAGCGGTACTACAGATACGCAGTATTTT.

CDR3 region: CASGSLTSRLRTDTQYF. In DNA, the CDR3 is TGTGCCAGCGGCTCCTTGACTAGTCGGCTCCGCACAGATACGCAGTATTTT. The chain uses TRBV11-2 and TRBJ2-3; possible D gene TRBD2, 6 bases. V lost 8 bases and J 1 base, leaving 22 bases between the germline ends. The CDR3 covers 17 residues. Germline V gene data show CDR1 as SGHAT and CDR2 as FQNNGV. Variable domain in full (rest from reference TRBV11-2 and TRBJ2-3): EAGVAQSPRYKIIEKRQSVAFWCNPISGHATLYWYQQILGQGPKLLIQFQNNGVVDDSQLPKDRFSAERLKGVDSTLKIQPAKLEDSAVYLCASGSLTSRLRTDTQYFGPGTRLTVL.

The chain is built from TRBV7-2 and TRBJ2-3, with D unresolved. The CDR3 loop spans 16 amino acids. V was shortened by 1 base and J by 0 bases, with 11 bases between the two germline ends. The germline CDR1 and CDR2 sequences are SGHTA and FQGNSA. The DNA for the CDR3 is TGTGCCAGCAGCTTAGACTTCCGCTCTAGCACAGATACGCAGTATTTT. It codes for CASSLDFRSSTDTQYF.

The CDR3 DNA reads as TGTGCCTGGAGTAGAGGGAGCAATGAGCAGTTCTTC. Protein: CAWSRGSNEQFF. The V call is TRBV30, the J call TRBJ2-1; a weak D match, TRBD2 (5 bases). Trimming removed 2 bases at V and 6 bases at J, with 8 bases between. The germline V gene encodes CDR1 GTSNPN and CDR2 SVGIG (reference sequence). CDR3 length: 12 amino acids.

This clone was detected once. The CDR3 sequence is CASSRPLSPGGPTYEQYF. CDR3 nucleotide sequence: TGTGCCAGCTCACGCCCCCTAAGTCCGGGGGGGCCAACCTACGAGCAGTACTTC. The J gene is TRBJ2-7, the V gene TRBV18; 8 nucleotides agree with TRBD2. V shed 4 bases and J 2 bases; nucleotides not matched to a gene: 16. CDR1 and CDR2 from the germline V gene are KGHSH and LQKENI. The CDR3 sequence is 18 residues long.

The chain links TRBV6-2 or TRBV6-3 to TRBJ2-2; TRBD2 matches 7 bases. The V segment lost 4 bases and the J segment 2 bases; nucleotides outside the gene matches: 13. CDR1 MNHEY and CDR2 SVGEGT come from the germline V gene. The CDR3 loop spans 18 amino acids. CDR3 residues: CASSFTPSGLQNTGELFF. The CDR3 DNA is TGTGCCAGCAGTTTTACTCCTAGCGGCCTACAAAACACCGGGGAGCTGTTTTTT.

The V gene is TRBV5-1, the J gene TRBJ2-3; no clear D gene. Germline assignment: CDR1 SGHRS and CDR2 YFSETQ. The V and J ends lost 0 bases and 4 bases respectively, with 18 bases between them. The CDR3 is made up of 17 amino acids. The CDR3 nucleotides read TGCGCCAGCAGCTTGGAAGGCGGTCTCGCGCCCCCAGATACGCAGTATTTT. Amino acids: CASSLEGGLAPPDTQYF.

The chain couples TRBV7-2 to TRBJ1-3; D not certain. Germline V CDR1 and CDR2: SGHTA, FQGNSA. V lost 1 base, J lost 14 bases, and 15 bases lay in between. The CDR3 is 13 amino acids. CDR3 DNA: TGTGCCAGCAGCTTAGGATGGAGGGCCCGACTATATTTT. Residues: CASSLGWRARLYF.

This rearrangement joins TRBV9 to TRBJ2-5; no definite D call. CDR3 length equals 13 residues. Trimming stripped 0 bases from V and 5 bases from J, with 8 bases between. Germline V gene sequence: CDR1 SGDLS, CDR2 YYNGEE. CDR3 loop: CASSVDRAETQYF. DNA for the CDR3: TGTGCCAGCAGCGTAGATCGAGCGGAGACCCAGTACTTC.

The rearrangement joins TRBV7-2 to TRBJ1-4; 8 bases map to TRBD1. Trimming removed 4 bases from V and 7 bases from J; junction bases left unmatched: 2. The V gene's germline CDR1 is SGHTA and CDR2 FQGNSA. This CDR3 comprises 13 residues. The CDR3 spells CASSSGTGEKLFF. The CDR3 region has the DNA TGTGCCAGCAGCTCCGGGACAGGTGAAAAACTGTTTTTT.

In its sample, this clone was seen a few times. In DNA form, the CDR3 reads TGCAGTGCCCCCCCCCTAAATGGCTACACCTTC. This codes for CSAPPLNGYTF. The chain carries TRBV20-1 and TRBJ1-2; D gene ambiguous. Looked up from germline, CDR1 is DFQATT and CDR2 is SNEGSKA (reference sequence). This CDR3 has 11 residues. The germline V and J ends were trimmed by 6 bases and 6 bases, with 11 bases remaining between them.

This clone was recorded only once. V is TRBV3-1 (or the pseudogene TRBV3-2) and J is TRBJ2-2; possibly TRBD2 for D (5 bases). Germline CDR1 and CDR2: LGHDT and YNNKEL (reference sequence). The V end was cut by 2 bases, the J end by 0 bases, with 10 bases between. This CDR3 contains 16 residues. CDR3 bases: TGTGCCAGCAGCCAATCGCGGGCCTCGAACACCGGGGAGCTGTTTTTT. Residues: CASSQSRASNTGELFF.

The chain uses TRBV24-1 and TRBJ1-2; TRBD1 matches 7 bases. The V gene's germline CDR1 is KGHDR and CDR2 SFDVKD. The CDR3 covers 13 residues. Losses at the gene ends were 7 bases for V and 7 bases for J; bases not matched to a gene: 8. DNA for the CDR3: TGTGCCACCAGGGGGACAGCTCATTCTGGCTACACCTTC. Translating gives CATRGTAHSGYTF.

This chain uses TRBV27 with TRBJ1-2; possible D gene TRBD1, 5 bases. Trimming removed 5 bases at V and 2 bases at J, with 9 bases between. Per the germline V gene, CDR1 is MNHEY and CDR2 is SMNVEV (reference sequence). The CDR3 sequence is 13 residues long. CDR3 sequence: CASSRDSNYGYTF. CDR3 in DNA: TGTGCCAGCAGTAGAGACAGCAACTATGGCTACACCTTC.